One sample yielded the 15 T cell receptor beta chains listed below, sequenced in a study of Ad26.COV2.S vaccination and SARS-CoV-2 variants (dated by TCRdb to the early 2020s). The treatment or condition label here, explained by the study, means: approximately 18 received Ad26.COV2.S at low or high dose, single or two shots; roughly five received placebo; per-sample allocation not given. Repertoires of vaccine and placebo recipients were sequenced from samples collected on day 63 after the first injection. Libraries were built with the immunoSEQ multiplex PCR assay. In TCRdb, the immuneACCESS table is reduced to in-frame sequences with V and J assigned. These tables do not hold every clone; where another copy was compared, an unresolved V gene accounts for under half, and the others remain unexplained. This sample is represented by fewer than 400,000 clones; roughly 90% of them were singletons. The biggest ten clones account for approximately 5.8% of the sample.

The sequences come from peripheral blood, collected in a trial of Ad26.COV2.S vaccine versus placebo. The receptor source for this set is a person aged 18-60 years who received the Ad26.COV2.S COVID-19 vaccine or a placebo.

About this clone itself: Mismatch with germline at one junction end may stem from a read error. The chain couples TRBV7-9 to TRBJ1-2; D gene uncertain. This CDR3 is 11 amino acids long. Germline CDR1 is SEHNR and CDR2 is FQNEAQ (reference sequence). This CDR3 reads CASSLSSGDTF. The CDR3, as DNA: TGTGCCAGCAGCTTATCGAGTGGCGACACCTTC.

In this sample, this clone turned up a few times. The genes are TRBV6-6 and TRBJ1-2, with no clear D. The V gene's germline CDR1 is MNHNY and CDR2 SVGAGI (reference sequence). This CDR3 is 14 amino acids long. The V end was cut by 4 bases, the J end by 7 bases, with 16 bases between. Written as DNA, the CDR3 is TGTGCCAGCAGTTTGTTAGGAGGCCGGGGTGGCTACACCTTC. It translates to CASSLLGGRGGYTF.

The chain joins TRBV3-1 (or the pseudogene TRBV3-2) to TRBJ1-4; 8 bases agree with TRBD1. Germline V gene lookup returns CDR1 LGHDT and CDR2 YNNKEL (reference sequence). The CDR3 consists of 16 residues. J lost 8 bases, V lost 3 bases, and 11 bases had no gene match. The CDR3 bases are TGTGCCAGCAGCCAGGGGACAGGTGGGACGGGAGAAAAACTGTTTTTT. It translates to CASSQGTGGTGEKLFF.

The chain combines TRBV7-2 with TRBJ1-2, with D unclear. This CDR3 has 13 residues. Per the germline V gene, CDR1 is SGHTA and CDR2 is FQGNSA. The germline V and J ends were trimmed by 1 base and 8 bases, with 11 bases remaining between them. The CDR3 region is CASSLGYGDGYTF. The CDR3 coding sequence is TGTGCCAGCAGCTTAGGCTATGGAGACGGCTACACCTTC. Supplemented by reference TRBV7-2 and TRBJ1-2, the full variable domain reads GAGVSQSPSNKVTEKGKDVELRCDPISGHTALYWYRQSLGQGLEFLIYFQGNSAPDKSGLPSDRFSAERTGGSVSTLTIQRTQQEDSAVYLCASSLGYGDGYTFGSGTRLTVV.

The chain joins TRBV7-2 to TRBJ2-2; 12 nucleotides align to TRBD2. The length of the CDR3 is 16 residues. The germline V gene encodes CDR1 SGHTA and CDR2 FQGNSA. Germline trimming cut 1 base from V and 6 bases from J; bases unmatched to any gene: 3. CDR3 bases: TGTGCCAGCAGCTTAGTCCCTAGCGGGAGGGCCGGGGAGCTGTTTTTT. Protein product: CASSLVPSGRAGELFF. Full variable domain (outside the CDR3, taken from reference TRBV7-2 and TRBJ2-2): GAGVSQSPSNKVTEKGKDVELRCDPISGHTALYWYRQSLGQGLEFLIYFQGNSAPDKSGLPSDRFSAERTGGSVSTLTIQRTQQEDSAVYLCASSLVPSGRAGELFFGEGSRLTVL.

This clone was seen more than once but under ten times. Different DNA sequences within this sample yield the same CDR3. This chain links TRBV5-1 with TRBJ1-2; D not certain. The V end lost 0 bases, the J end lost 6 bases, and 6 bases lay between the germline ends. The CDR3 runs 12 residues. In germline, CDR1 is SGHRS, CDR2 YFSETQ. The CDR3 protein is CASSLVGDGYTF. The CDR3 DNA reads TGCGCCAGCAGCTTGGTCGGGGATGGCTACACCTTC.

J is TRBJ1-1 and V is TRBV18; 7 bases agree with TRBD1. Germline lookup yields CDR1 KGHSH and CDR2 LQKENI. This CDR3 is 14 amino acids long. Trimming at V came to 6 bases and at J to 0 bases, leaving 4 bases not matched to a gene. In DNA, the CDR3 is TGTGCCAGCTCTCGACAGGGCATGAACACTGAAGCTTTCTTT. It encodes CASSRQGMNTEAFF. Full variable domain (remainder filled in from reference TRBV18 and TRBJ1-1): NAGVMQNPRHLVRRRGQEARLRCSPMKGHSHVYWYRQLPEEGLKFMVYLQKENIIDESGMPKERFSAEFPKEGPSILRIQQVVRGDSAAYFCASSRQGMNTEAFFGQGTRLTVV.

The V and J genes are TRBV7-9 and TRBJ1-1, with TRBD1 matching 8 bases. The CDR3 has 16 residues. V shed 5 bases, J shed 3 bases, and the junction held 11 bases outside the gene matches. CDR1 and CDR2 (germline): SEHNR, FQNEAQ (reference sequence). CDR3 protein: CASSPTGDKMDTEAFF. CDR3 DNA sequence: TGTGCCAGCAGCCCGACAGGGGACAAGATGGACACTGAAGCTTTCTTT.

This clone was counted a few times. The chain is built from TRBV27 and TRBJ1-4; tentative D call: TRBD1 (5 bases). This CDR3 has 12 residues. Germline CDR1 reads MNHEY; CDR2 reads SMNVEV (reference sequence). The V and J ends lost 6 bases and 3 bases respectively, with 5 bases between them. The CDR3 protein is CASRGANEKLFF. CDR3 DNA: TGTGCCAGCAGGGGGGCTAATGAAAAACTGTTTTTT.

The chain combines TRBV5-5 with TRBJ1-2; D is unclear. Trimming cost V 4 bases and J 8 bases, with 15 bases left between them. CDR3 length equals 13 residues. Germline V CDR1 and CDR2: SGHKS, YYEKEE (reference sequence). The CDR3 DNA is TGTGCCAGCAGCCTCAACCTTGGGGTAGGCTACACCTTC. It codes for CASSLNLGVGYTF. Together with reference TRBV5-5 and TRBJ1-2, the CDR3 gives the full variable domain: DAGVTQSPTHLIKTRGQQVTLRCSPISGHKSVSWYQQVLGQGPQFIFQYYEKEERGRGNFPDRFSARQFPNYSSELNVNALLLGDSALYLCASSLNLGVGYTFGSGTRLTVV.

CDR3 residues: CASSFAAAKGFGYTF. The CDR3 DNA is TGTGCCAGCAGTTTTGCGGCAGCGAAAGGCTTTGGCTACACCTTC. The chain recombines TRBV27 with TRBJ1-2; no reliable D call. Germline values: CDR1 MNHEY, CDR2 SMNVEV (reference sequence). The V gene lost 3 bases and the J gene lost 7 bases, with 18 bases spanning the gap. The CDR3 length is 15 residues.

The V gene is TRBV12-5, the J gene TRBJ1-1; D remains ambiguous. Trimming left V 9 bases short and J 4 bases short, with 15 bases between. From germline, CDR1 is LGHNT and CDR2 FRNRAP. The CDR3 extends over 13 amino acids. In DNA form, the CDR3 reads TGTGCTAGCCAACCCGGGAGGTTCACTGAAGCTTTCTTT. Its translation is CASQPGRFTEAFF.

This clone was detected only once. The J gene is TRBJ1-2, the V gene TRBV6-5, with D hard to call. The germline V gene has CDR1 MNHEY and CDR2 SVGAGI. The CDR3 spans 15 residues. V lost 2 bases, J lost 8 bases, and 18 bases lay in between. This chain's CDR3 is CASSYDGVSGLGYTF. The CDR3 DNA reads TGTGCCAGCAGTTACGACGGGGTATCGGGGTTGGGCTACACCTTC.

CDR3 amino acids: CASSVSRDDSGNTIYF. CDR3 in DNA: TGTGCCAGCAGTGTATCCAGAGACGACTCTGGAAACACCATATATTTT. The chain combines TRBV2 with TRBJ1-3; unclear D gene. CDR1 SNHLY and CDR2 FYNNEI come from the germline V gene. This CDR3 has 16 residues. Trimming removed 4 bases from V and 0 bases from J, with 13 bases in between.

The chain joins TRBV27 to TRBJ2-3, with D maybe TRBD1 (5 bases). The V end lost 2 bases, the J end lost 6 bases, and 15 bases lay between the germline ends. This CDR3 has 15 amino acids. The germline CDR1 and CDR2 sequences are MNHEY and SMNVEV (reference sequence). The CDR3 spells CASSLRVWGIDTQYF. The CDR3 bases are TGTGCCAGCAGTTTACGAGTGTGGGGCATTGATACGCAGTATTTT.